The source of this T cell receptor (beta chain) is a study of blood T cell repertoires in COVID-19. Measured with immunoSEQ multiplex PCR; TCRdb has only the in-frame clones, and not every one. The sample records some 260,000 clones, 88% being singletons. Germline V CDR1 and CDR2: MNHEY, SMNVEV (reference sequence). There are 14 residues in the CDR3. J lost 6 bases, V lost 6 bases, and 7 bases had no gene match. This clonotype originated in a woman between 65 and 79 years old with COVID-19, enrolled during active disease. The specimen sequenced was peripheral blood. V is TRBV27 and J is TRBJ1-2; 10 bases match TRBD1. CDR3 sequence (DNA): TGTGCCAGCAGCAATGGGGACAGGGGAGATGGCTACACCTTC. Translation: CASSNGDRGDGYTF.